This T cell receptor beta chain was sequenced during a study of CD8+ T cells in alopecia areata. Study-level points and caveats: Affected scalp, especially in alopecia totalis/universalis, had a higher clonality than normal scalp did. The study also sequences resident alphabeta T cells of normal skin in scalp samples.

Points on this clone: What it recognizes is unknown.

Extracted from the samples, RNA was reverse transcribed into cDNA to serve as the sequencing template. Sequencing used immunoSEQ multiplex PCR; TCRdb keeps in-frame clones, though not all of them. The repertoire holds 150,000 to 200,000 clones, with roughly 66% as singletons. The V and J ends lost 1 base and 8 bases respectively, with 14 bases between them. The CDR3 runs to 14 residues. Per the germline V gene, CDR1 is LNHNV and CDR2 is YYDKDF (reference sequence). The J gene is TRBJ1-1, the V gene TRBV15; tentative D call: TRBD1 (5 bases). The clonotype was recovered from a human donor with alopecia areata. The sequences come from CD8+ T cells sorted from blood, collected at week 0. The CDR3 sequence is CATSRGTASGEAFF. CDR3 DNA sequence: TGTGCCACCAGCAGAGGGACCGCCTCAGGGGAAGCTTTCTTT.